This TCR beta chain originates from a study of cytomegalovirus exposure and HLA in healthy donors. Comment on this clone: Its antigen is not known.

TCRdb's table, derived via immunoSEQ multiplex PCR, lists solely in-frame clones and lacks some. The table records roughly 90,000 clones, around 85% of them present only once. V gave up 1 base and J gave up 6 bases, with 9 bases separating them. The germline gives CDR1 MDHEN, CDR2 SYDVKM. This CDR3 is built from 13 residues. The donors were members of the validation cohort, which comprised about 120 subjects and was separate from the first cohort of 670 or so subjects. The study's findings and limits: Specific recognition of CMV antigens was confirmed in vitro for three chains (all CMV-associated). Usually a TCR sequence was rare, but some public TCRs were found in many donors. It was reported that the classifier diagnosed cytomegalovirus status with high specificity and sensitivity in both the original and validation cohorts.

This sequence joins TRBV28 and TRBJ1-2; D call uncertain. The sample was PBMCs. This clonotype was sampled from a man between 18 and 35 years old in good health and CMV-seropositive. The CDR3, as DNA: TGTGCCAGCAGTTTATACAGTGTCGATGGCTACACCTTC. Translated, it gives CASSLYSVDGYTF.